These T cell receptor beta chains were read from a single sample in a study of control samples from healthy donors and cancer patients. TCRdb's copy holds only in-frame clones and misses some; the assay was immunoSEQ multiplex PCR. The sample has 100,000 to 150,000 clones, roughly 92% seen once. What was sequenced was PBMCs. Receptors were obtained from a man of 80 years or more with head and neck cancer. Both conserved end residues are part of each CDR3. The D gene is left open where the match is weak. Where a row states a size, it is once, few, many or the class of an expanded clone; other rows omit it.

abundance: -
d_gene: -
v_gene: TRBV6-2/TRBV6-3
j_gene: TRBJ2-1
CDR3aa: CASSFNSGARWNEQFF
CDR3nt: TGTGCCAGCAGTTTTAACTCAGGGGCGCGATGGAATGAGCAGTTCTTC

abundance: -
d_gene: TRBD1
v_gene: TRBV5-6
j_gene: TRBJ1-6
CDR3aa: CASSLGQGNARTQDIPLHF
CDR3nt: TGTGCCAGCAGCTTGGGACAGGGAAACGCCCGAACCCAGGATATACCCCTCCACTTT

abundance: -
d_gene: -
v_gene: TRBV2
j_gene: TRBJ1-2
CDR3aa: CATRGDPRDYTF
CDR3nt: TGTGCCACCCGAGGGGACCCCCGGGACTACACCTTC

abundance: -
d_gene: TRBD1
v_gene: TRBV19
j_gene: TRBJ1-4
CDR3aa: CASLNRGGTNEKLFF
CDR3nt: TGTGCCAGTTTGAACAGGGGGGGAACTAATGAAAAACTGTTTTTT

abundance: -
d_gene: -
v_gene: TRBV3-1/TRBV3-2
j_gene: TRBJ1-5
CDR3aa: CASSQEGGGRKPQHF
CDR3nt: TGTGCCAGCAGCCAAGAGGGGGGAGGGCGGAAGCCCCAGCATTTT

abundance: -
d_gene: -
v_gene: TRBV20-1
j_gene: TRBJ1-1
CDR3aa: CSASILNTEAFF
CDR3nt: TGCAGTGCTAGTATCCTGAACACTGAAGCTTTCTTT

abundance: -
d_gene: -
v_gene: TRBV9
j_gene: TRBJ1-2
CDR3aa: CASSRDRPYGYTF
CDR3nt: TGTGCCAGCAGCAGGGACCGACCCTATGGCTACACCTTC

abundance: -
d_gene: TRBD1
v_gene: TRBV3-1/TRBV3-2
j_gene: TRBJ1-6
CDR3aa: CASSPTGETYSPLHF
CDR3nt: TGTGCCAGCAGCCCGACAGGGGAAACCTATTCACCCCTCCACTTT

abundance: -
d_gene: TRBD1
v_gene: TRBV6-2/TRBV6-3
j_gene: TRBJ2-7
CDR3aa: CASSYHPGQGRDTRTYEQYF
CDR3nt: TGTGCCAGCAGCTATCACCCGGGACAGGGTCGGGACACGAGGACCTACGAGCAGTACTTC

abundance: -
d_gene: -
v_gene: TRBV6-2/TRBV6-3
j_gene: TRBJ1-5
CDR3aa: CASSTLRGYSNQPQHF
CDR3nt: TGTGCCAGCAGTACCCTTAGGGGATATAGCAATCAGCCCCAGCATTTT

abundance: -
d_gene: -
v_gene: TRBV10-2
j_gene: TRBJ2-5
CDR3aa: CASRRDTDQETQYF
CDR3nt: TGCGCCAGCAGGCGGGACACCGACCAAGAGACCCAGTACTTC

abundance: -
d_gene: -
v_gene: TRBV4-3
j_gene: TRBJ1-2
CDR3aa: CASSQDRRGVVDGYTF
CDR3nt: TGCGCCAGCAGCCAAGACCGAAGGGGGGTAGTGGATGGCTACACCTTC

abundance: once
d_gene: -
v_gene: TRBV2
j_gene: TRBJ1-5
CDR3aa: CASSADRFQPQHF
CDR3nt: TGTGCCAGCAGCGCTGACAGGTTCCAGCCCCAGCATTTT

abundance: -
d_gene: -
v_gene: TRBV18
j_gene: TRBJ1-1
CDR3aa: CASSPEKTEAFF
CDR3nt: TGTGCCAGCTCACCTGAAAAAACTGAAGCTTTCTTT

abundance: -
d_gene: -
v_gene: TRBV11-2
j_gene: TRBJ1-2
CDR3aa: CASSLWRGYGYTF
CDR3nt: TGTGCCAGCAGCTTGTGGCGGGGTTATGGCTACACCTTC

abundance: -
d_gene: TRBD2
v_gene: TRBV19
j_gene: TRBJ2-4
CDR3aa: CASSLSGTSGVNIQYF
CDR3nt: TGTGCCAGTAGTCTTTCCGGGACTAGCGGCGTAAACATTCAGTACTTC

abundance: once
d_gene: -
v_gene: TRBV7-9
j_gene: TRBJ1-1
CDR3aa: CASSLKGTEAFF
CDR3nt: TGTGCCAGCAGCTTGAAGGGAACTGAAGCTTTCTTT

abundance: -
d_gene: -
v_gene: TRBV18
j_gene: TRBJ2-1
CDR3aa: CASSVAEYNEQFF
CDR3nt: TGTGCCAGCTCAGTAGCGGAATACAATGAGCAGTTCTTC

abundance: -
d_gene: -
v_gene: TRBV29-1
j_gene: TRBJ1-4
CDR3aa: CSAREGITINEKLFF
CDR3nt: TGCAGCGCCCGAGAGGGCATAACAATTAATGAAAAACTGTTTTTT

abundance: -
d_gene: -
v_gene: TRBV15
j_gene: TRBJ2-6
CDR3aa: CATRGSGANVLTF
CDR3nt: TGTGCCACCAGGGGATCTGGGGCCAACGTCCTGACTTTC

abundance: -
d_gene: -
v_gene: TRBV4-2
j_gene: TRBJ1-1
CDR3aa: CASSQALGLLNTEAFF
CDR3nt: TGTGCCAGCAGCCAAGCCCTGGGACTGCTGAACACTGAAGCTTTCTTT

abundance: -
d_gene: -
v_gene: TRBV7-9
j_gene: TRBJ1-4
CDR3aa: CASRKQGSEKLFF
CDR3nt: TGTGCCAGCAGGAAACAGGGCAGTGAAAAACTGTTTTTT

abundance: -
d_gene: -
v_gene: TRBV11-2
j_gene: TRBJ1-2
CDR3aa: CASTGTAGEQYGYTF
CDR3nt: TGTGCCAGCACCGGGACCGCAGGGGAACAGTATGGCTACACCTTC

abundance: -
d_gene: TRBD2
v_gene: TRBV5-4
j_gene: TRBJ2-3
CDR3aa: CASSSGLAGGEDTQYF
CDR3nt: TGTGCCAGCAGTTCGGGACTAGCGGGGGGTGAAGATACGCAGTATTTT

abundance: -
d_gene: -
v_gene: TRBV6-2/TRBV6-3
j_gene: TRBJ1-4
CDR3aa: CASSPAGSEKLFF
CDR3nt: TGTGCCAGCAGTCCCGCGGGGTCTGAAAAACTGTTTTTT

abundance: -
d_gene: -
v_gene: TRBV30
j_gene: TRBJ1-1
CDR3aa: CAWSVVGTNTEAFF
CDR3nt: TGTGCCTGGAGTGTGGTCGGAACCAACACTGAAGCTTTCTTT

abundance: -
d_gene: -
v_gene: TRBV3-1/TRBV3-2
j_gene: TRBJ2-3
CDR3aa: CASSQDSSWTDTQYF
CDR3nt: TGTGCCAGCAGCCAGGACTCCTCCTGGACAGATACGCAGTATTTT

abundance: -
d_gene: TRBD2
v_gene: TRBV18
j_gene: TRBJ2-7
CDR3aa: CASSPPLAVYEQYF
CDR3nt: TGTGCCAGCTCACCACCGCTAGCGGTTTACGAGCAGTACTTC

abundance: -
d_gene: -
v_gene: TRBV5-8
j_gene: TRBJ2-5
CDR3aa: CASIQGTQYF
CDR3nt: TGTGCCAGCATTCAGGGGACCCAGTACTTC

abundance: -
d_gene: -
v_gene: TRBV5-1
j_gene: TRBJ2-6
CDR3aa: CASSIEGGAGANVLTF
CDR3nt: TGCGCCAGCAGCATAGAGGGTGGGGCTGGGGCCAACGTCCTGACTTTC

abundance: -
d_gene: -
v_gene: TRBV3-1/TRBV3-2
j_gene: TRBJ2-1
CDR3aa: CASSQRVRSYNEQFF
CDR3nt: TGTGCCAGCAGCCAACGAGTCCGCTCCTACAATGAGCAGTTCTTC

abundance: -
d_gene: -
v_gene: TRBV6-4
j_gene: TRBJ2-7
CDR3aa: CASSVEASYEQYF
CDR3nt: TGTGCCAGCAGTGTTGAGGCCTCCTACGAGCAGTACTTC

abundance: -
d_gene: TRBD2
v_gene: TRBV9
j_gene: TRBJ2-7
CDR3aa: CASSDQQGLAAKQYF
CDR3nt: TGTGCCAGCAGCGACCAACAGGGACTAGCCGCGAAGCAGTACTTC

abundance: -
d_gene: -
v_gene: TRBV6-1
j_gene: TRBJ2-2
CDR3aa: CASSEIGTVNTGELFF
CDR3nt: TGTGCCAGCAGTGAAATCGGCACAGTGAACACCGGGGAGCTGTTTTTT

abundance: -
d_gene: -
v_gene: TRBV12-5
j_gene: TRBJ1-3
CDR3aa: CASGLWGSGNTIYF
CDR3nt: TGTGCTAGTGGTTTGTGGGGTTCTGGAAACACCATATATTTT

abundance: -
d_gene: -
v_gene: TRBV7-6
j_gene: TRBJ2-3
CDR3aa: CASSLVGGTDTQYF
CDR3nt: TGTGCCAGCAGCTTAGTAGGGGGGACAGATACGCAGTATTTT

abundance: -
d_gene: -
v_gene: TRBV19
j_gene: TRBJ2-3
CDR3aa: CASSPGDYTDTQYF
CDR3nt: TGTGCCAGTAGCCCGGGGGATTACACAGATACGCAGTATTTT

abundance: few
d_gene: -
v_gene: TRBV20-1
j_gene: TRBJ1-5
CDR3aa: CSASPGNSNQPQHF
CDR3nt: TGCAGTGCTAGTCCAGGGAATAGCAATCAGCCCCAGCATTTT

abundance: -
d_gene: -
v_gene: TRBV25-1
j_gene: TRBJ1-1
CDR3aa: CASLPRRGAEAFF
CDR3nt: TGTGCCAGCCTCCCGAGGCGGGGGGCTGAAGCTTTCTTT

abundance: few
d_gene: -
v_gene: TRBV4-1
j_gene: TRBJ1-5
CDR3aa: CASSQDDSYRGPQHF
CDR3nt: TGCGCCAGCAGCCAAGACGACAGCTACCGGGGGCCCCAGCATTTT

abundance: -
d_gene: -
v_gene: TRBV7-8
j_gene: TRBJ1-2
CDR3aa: CASSARQASGGYTF
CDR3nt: TGTGCCAGCAGCGCCCGACAGGCCTCAGGTGGCTACACCTTC

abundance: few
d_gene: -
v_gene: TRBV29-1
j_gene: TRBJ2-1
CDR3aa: CSVEGWGAYNEQFF
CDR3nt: TGCAGCGTTGAGGGCTGGGGTGCCTACAATGAGCAGTTCTTC

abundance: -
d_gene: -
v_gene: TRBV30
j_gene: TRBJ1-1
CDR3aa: CAWTSPRGGNTEAFF
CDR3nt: TGTGCCTGGACTTCCCCCAGGGGAGGGAACACTGAAGCTTTCTTT

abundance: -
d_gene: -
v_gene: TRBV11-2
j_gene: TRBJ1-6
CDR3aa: CASSLQGSISPLHF
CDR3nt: TGTGCCAGCAGCTTACAGGGGTCCATATCACCCCTCCACTTT

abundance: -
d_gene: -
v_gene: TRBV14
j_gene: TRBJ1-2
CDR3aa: CASSRVRSGYGYTF
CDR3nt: TGTGCCAGCAGCCGAGTCAGGTCGGGCTATGGCTACACCTTC

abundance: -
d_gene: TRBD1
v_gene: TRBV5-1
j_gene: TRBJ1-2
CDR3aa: CASSLAGGFYGYTF
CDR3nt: TGCGCCAGCAGCTTGGCAGGGGGTTTCTATGGCTACACCTTC

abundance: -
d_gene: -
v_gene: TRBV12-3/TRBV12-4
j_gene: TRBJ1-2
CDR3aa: CASSPLGDGYTF
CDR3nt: TGTGCCAGCAGCCCGCTCGGGGATGGCTACACCTTC

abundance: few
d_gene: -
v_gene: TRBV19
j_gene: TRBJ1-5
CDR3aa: CASSPQGYNQPQHF
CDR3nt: TGTGCCAGTAGCCCACAGGGCTACAATCAGCCCCAGCATTTT

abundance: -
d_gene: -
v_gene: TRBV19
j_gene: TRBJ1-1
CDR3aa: CASSRTVNTEAFF
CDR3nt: TGTGCCAGTAGTAGGACGGTGAACACTGAAGCTTTCTTT

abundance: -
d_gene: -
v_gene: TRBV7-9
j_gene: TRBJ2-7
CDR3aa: CASSLGARGYEQYF
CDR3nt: TGTGCCAGCAGCTTGGGGGCCCGGGGCTACGAGCAGTACTTC

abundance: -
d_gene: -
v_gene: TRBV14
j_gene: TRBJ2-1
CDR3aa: CASSQEVSSSYNEQFF
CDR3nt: TGTGCCAGCAGCCAAGAGGTCTCGAGCTCCTACAATGAGCAGTTCTTC

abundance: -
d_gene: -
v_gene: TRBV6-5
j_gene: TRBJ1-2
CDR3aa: CASGLGLSGYTF
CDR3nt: TGTGCCAGCGGGTTGGGGTTATCTGGCTACACCTTC

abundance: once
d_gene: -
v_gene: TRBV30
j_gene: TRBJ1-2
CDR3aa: CAWSVGPSGYTF
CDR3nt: TGTGCCTGGAGTGTGGGTCCTTCGGGCTACACCTTC

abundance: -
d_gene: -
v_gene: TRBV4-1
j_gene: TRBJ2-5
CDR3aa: CASSQGDAEETQYF
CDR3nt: TGCGCCAGCAGCCAAGGGGACGCCGAAGAGACCCAGTACTTC

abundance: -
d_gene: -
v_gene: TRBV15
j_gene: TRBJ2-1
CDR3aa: CATGDISYNEQFF
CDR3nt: TGTGCCACCGGGGACATCTCCTACAATGAGCAGTTCTTC

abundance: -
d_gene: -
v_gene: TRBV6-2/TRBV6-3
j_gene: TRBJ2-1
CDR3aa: CASSLVELGLYNEQFF
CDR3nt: TGTGCCAGCAGTTTAGTTGAACTAGGTCTATACAATGAGCAGTTCTTC

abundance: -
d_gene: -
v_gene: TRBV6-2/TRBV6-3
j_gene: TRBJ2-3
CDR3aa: CASSYLDTQYF
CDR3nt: TGTGCCAGCAGTTACTTGGATACGCAGTATTTT

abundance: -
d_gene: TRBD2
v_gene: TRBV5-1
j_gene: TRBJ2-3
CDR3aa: CASSLDGRAGTDTQYF
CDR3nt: TGCGCCAGCAGCTTGGACGGGAGGGCCGGGACAGATACGCAGTATTTT

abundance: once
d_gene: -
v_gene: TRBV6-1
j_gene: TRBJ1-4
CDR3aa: CASSENGGDAGEKLFF
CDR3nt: TGTGCCAGCAGTGAAAACGGGGGGGACGCCGGGGAAAAACTGTTTTTT